The clone carrying this TCR beta chain has ten or more counts. What it binds is not known. CDR3 size: 14 residues. V shed 9 bases and J shed 6 bases, with 21 bases lying between them. Germline values: CDR1 ENHRY, CDR2 SYGVKD. For the diagnoses, clinical symptoms, serum thyroxine and TRAb, thyroid ultrasound and orbital computed tomography were used. The CDR3 regions of TCR beta were amplified from RNA transcripts. TCR CDR3 regions were first amplified by RT-PCR with HTBI primers. From the multiplex PCR reads, TCRdb called clonotypes with MiXCR, one entry per CDR3 protein. Here the sample spans roughly 500,000 distinct CDR3 sequences, 46% being singletons. The sample is drawn from a study of T cells in Graves' hyperthyroidism and ophthalmopathy. Study-level points and caveats: Ophthalmopathy was distinguished from stable hyperthyroidism by 13 V-J signatures. Ophthalmopathy prediction by the model preceded onset by a median about 6 months. Peripheral blood also featured most of the thyroid clonotypes expanded above 0.001.

This TCR was recovered from an adult woman with Graves' disease, either hyperthyroidism or ophthalmopathy (not recorded which). V usage is TRBV10-3 and J usage is TRBJ2-7; D might be TRBD2 (7 bases). Sequences were obtained from peripheral blood or thyroid tissue (not recorded which). The DNA for the CDR3 is TGTGCCATAAAGAGGGGGGGCGATAGAATCGAGCAGTACTTC. Residues: CAIKRGGDRIEQYF.